This T cell receptor beta chain stems from a study of cytomegalovirus exposure and HLA in healthy donors. Notes on the study in general: While the bulk of TCR sequences proved rare, some public TCRs turned up in many donors. 150 or so TCR beta chains were listed as cytomegalovirus-associated. In the approximately 120 validation repertoires, a later analysis found that first-cohort TCR clusters tended to co-occur.

Separation from the roughly 680-subject first cohort characterized the approximately 120-subject validation cohort, to which the donors belonged. The CDR3 is made up of 16 amino acids. V was clipped by 4 bases and J by 1 base; unmatched bases: 6. Germline V CDR1 and CDR2: SGHDT, YYEEEE. In the case of this clone: Its antigen remains unknown.

Some clones are missing from TCRdb's copy, which holds only in-frame ones; the method was immunoSEQ multiplex PCR. This table holds under 150,000 clones, about 90% found once. The chain has TRBV5-6 and TRBJ1-5, with 9 bases matching TRBD1. Sequencing was carried out using PBMCs. The receptor comes from a woman between 18 and 29 years old in good health and CMV-seronegative. CDR3 coding DNA: TGTGCCAGCAGCCCCAACAGGGGGCAAAGCAATCAGCCCCAGCATTTT. Its translation is CASSPNRGQSNQPQHF. Looking up the rest from reference TRBV5-6 and TRBJ1-5 gives the full variable domain: DAGVTQSPTHLIKTRGQQVTLRCSPKSGHDTVSWYQQALGQGPQFIFQYYEEEERQRGNFPDRFSGHQFPNYSSELNVNALLLGDSALYLCASSPNRGQSNQPQHFGDGTRLSIL.